These 20 T cell receptor beta chains share one sample of origin, sequenced in a study of cytomegalovirus exposure and HLA in healthy donors. Sequencing was performed with immunoSEQ multiplex PCR; in TCRdb, only in-frame clones are kept and a portion is missing. This sample has 70,000 or so clones, with less than 95% found just once. Sequencing input: PBMCs. The origin of the receptors is a woman aged 18-29 years in good health and CMV-seronegative.

J is TRBJ2-3 and V is TRBV28; TRBD2 matches at 9 bases. From germline, CDR1 is MDHEN and CDR2 SYDVKM. The CDR3 totals 14 residues. J lost 2 bases, V lost 6 bases, and 3 bases had no gene match. DNA for the CDR3: TGTGCCAGCAGGACTAGCGGATTCACAGATACGCAGTATTTT. It encodes CASRTSGFTDTQYF. The variable domain in full, with the rest retrieved from reference TRBV28 and TRBJ2-3, is DVKVTQSSRYLVKRTGEKVFLECVQDMDHENMFWYRQDPGLGLRLIYFSYDVKMKEKGDIPEGYSVSREKKERFSLILESASTNQTSMYLCASRTSGFTDTQYFGPGTRLTVL.

The genes are TRBV19 and TRBJ1-1; D is undetermined. Germline V lookup: CDR1 LNHDA, CDR2 SQIVND (reference sequence). The CDR3 consists of 12 residues. V was pared by 6 bases and J by 7 bases, with 12 bases between. The CDR3 DNA sequence: TGTGCCAGTAGAGTGCGGGGTGTTGAAGCTTTCTTT. It codes for CASRVRGVEAFF.

V gene TRBV7-9 combines with J gene TRBJ2-3, with a tentative D call TRBD1 (5 bases). V gave up 7 bases and J gave up 4 bases, with 12 bases separating them. The germline V gene encodes CDR1 SEHNR and CDR2 FQNEAQ (reference sequence). The CDR3 length is 13 residues. The CDR3 sequence is CASIVDNSDTQYF. CDR3 bases: TGTGCCAGCATCGTGGACAACTCAGATACGCAGTATTTT.

The chain recombines TRBV7-2 with TRBJ1-5, with 8 bases aligning to TRBD1. V dropped 5 bases and J dropped 0; count of bases not matched to a gene: 3. There are 15 residues in the CDR3. Germline V CDR1 and CDR2: SGHTA, FQGNSA. CDR3 sequence: CASSPTGASNQPQHF. CDR3 bases: TGTGCCAGCAGCCCGACAGGGGCTAGCAATCAGCCCCAGCATTTT.

This sequence joins TRBV30 and TRBJ2-1; the match to TRBD2 covers 8 bases. The V segment lost 3 bases and the J segment 8 bases; nucleotides outside the gene matches: 9. This CDR3 comprises 14 residues. From germline, CDR1 is GTSNPN and CDR2 SVGIG (reference sequence). CDR3 amino acids: CAWSRSGSQYEQFF. The CDR3 DNA follows: TGTGCCTGGAGCAGGAGCGGGAGTCAGTATGAGCAGTTCTTC.

This chain links TRBV1 with TRBJ2-2; TRBD2 is the table's D call, not checked against the DNA. TRBV1 is a pseudogene locus. The CDR3 length is 18 residues. The CDR3 DNA reads TGCACCAGCAGCCAAGGACTAGCGGGAGGGCCGGGCACCGGGGAGCTGTTTTTT. It specifies CTSSQGLAGGPGTGELFF.

This chain uses TRBV19 with TRBJ1-3; D not resolved. Germline values: CDR1 LNHDA, CDR2 SQIVND (reference sequence). CDR3 length equals 13 residues. Trimming took off 6 bases at V and 1 base at J, with 7 bases between the two ends. The CDR3 nucleotides are TGTGCCAGTAGAGACATTTCTGGAAACACCATATATTTT. It specifies CASRDISGNTIYF. Using reference TRBV19 and TRBJ1-3 for the parts outside the CDR3, the full variable domain is DGGITQSPKYLFRKEGQNVTLSCEQNLNHDAMYWYRQDPGQGLRLIYYSQIVNDFQKGDIAEGYSVSREKKESFPLTVTSAQKNPTAFYLCASRDISGNTIYFGEGSWLTVV.

V gene TRBV5-4 combines with J gene TRBJ2-5; D is possibly TRBD2 (6 bases). The CDR3 loop spans 14 amino acids. Trimming left V 0 bases short and J 0 bases short, with 6 bases between. Germline V CDR1 and CDR2: SGHNT, YYREEE (reference sequence). CDR3 loop: CASSLGDYQETQYF. CDR3 DNA sequence: TGTGCCAGCAGCTTGGGGGACTACCAAGAGACCCAGTACTTC.

V usage is TRBV6-6 and J usage is TRBJ1-6, with 11 positions matching TRBD1. The J segment lost 14 bases and the V segment lost 6 bases, leaving 9 bases of the junction unmatched. Germline assignment: CDR1 MNHNY and CDR2 SVGAGI (reference sequence). The CDR3 contains 14 residues. CDR3 bases: TGTGCCAGCAGAAAGGGACAGGGGGATCCGTCCCTCCACTTT. Its protein is CASRKGQGDPSLHF.

The genes are TRBV7-2 and TRBJ2-3; maybe TRBD2 (6 bases). In germline, CDR1 is SGHTA, CDR2 FQGNSA. Trimming stripped 5 bases from V and 11 bases from J, with 29 bases between. The CDR3 is 17 residues long. The CDR3 region is CASSGGTSRGTQIGQYF. For the CDR3, the DNA is TGTGCCAGCAGCGGGGGGACCTCGCGGGGAACACAGATAGGGCAGTATTTT.

CDR3 amino acids: CASSLNPPHIPGNTIYF. CDR3 DNA sequence: TGTGCCAGCAGTTTAAATCCCCCACACATACCTGGAAACACCATATATTTT. V usage is TRBV27 and J usage is TRBJ1-3; no firm D call. Trimming shortened V by 2 bases and J by 2 bases, and 16 bases separated the two germline ends. The CDR3 is 17 residues long. Germline V gene data show CDR1 as MNHEY and CDR2 as SMNVEV (reference sequence).

The J gene is TRBJ1-2, the V gene TRBV6-1; 8 positions agree with TRBD1. This CDR3 is built from 12 residues. Germline CDR1 and CDR2: MNHNS and SASEGT. The trim removed 7 bases at V and 7 bases at J, leaving 5 bases unmatched. The CDR3: CASNTGGSGYTF. CDR3 bases: TGTGCCAGCAACACAGGGGGAAGTGGCTACACCTTC.

The chain uses TRBV6-1 and TRBJ2-7; D gene uncertain. Looked up from germline, CDR1 is MNHNS and CDR2 is SASEGT. V lost 7 bases to trimming and J lost 0 bases, with 16 bases between them. The CDR3 sequence is 15 residues long. The CDR3 bases are TGTGCCAGCAACAAAACACCCAGAAGCTCCTACGAGCAGTACTTC. It specifies CASNKTPRSSYEQYF.

This clone occurred once. The chain joins TRBV28 to TRBJ1-5; the match to TRBD1 covers 9 bases. The CDR3 loop spans 14 amino acids. Per germline, CDR1 MDHEN and CDR2 SYDVKM. The ends lost 6 bases at V and 6 bases at J; junction bases unmatched: 6. CDR3 protein: CASSHRGRGQPQHF. DNA of the CDR3: TGTGCCAGCAGCCACAGGGGGCGGGGTCAGCCCCAGCATTTT.

This chain links TRBV5-1 with TRBJ2-7, with a tentative D call TRBD1 (6 bases). Per germline, CDR1 SGHRS and CDR2 YFSETQ. Deletions cut 6 bases from V and 6 bases from J, with 19 bases between. This CDR3 spans 14 amino acids. CDR3 residues: CASTASQGGAEQYF. Written as DNA, the CDR3 is TGCGCCAGCACCGCCTCACAGGGTGGGGCCGAGCAGTACTTC.

This clone has just one count. The chain has TRBV6-5 and TRBJ2-3; TRBD2 matches 9 bases. V was pared by 0 bases and J by 11 bases, with 12 bases of the junction left unmatched. The germline gives CDR1 MNHEY, CDR2 SVGAGI. CDR3 length: 16 residues. As DNA, the CDR3 is TGTGCCAGCAGTTACTCGCAGCGGGGGGCCCCCTTCTTGCAGTATTTT. Amino acids: CASSYSQRGAPFLQYF.

The CDR3 protein is CASGGQQGEGTGELFF. Written as DNA, the CDR3 is TGTGCCAGCGGCGGTCAACAGGGGGAGGGCACCGGGGAGCTGTTTTTT. This chain links TRBV9 with TRBJ2-2; possible D gene TRBD1, 8 bases. V lost 7 bases and J 4 bases, leaving 20 bases between the germline ends. Germline-derived CDR1 and CDR2 are SGDLS and YYNGEE. CDR3 size: 16 residues.

This chain uses TRBV19 with TRBJ1-2; D is possibly TRBD1 (6 bases). The CDR3 totals 13 residues. V gave up 5 bases and J gave up 6 bases, with 13 bases separating them. Per germline, CDR1 LNHDA and CDR2 SQIVND (reference sequence). The CDR3 coding sequence is TGTGCCAGTAGTTTACAGGGTCTAGATGGCTACACCTTC. Protein sequence: CASSLQGLDGYTF.

The count of this clone is one. The CDR3 loop reads CASSLRGPGSNQPQHF. The CDR3 DNA reads TGTGCCAGCAGTTTAAGGGGGCCGGGGAGCAATCAGCCCCAGCATTTT. The rearrangement uses TRBV28 and TRBJ1-5, with TRBD1 matching 7 bases. CDR1 and CDR2 from the germline V gene are MDHEN and SYDVKM. Trimming removed 2 bases from V and 1 base from J; junction bases left unmatched: 5. The CDR3 extends over 16 amino acids.

V and J are TRBV9 and TRBJ2-4; D is perhaps TRBD1 (6 bases). The CDR3 totals 15 residues. The germline V gene has CDR1 SGDLS and CDR2 YYNGEE. V lost 4 bases, J lost 6 bases, and 17 bases lay in between. The CDR3 reads CASSTTGTSGNIQYF. The DNA of the CDR3 is TGTGCCAGCAGCACAACCGGGACAAGTGGAAACATTCAGTACTTC.